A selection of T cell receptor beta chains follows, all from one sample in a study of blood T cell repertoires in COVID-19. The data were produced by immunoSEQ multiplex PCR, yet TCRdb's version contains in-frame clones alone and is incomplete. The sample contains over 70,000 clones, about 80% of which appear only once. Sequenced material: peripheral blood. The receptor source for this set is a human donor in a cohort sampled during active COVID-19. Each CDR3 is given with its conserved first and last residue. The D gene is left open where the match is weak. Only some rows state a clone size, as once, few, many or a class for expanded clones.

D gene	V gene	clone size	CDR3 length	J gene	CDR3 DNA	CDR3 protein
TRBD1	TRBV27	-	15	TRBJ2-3	TGTGCCAGCAGTTTTTGGACAGGGACTGCAGATACGCAGTATTTT	CASSFWTGTADTQYF
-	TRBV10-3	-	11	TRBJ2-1	TGTGCCATCAGTGAGTTGAGAGAGCAGTTCTTC	CAISELREQFF
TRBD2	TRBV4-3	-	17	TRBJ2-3	TGCGCCAGCAGCTCTCGACCCTTAGCGGGAGCGGCGGATACGCAGTATTTT	CASSSRPLAGAADTQYF
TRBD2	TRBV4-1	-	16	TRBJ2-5	TGCGCCAGCAGCCGAACTAGCGGGGGGTTTCAAGAGACCCAGTACTTC	CASSRTSGGFQETQYF
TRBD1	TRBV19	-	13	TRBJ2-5	TGTGCCAGTAGCCCGGGACAGGGAGAGACCCAGTACTTC	CASSPGQGETQYF
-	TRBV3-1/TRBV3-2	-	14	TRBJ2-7	TGTGCCAGCAGCCCCGACAGGACCGTGCGTGAGCAGTACTTC	CASSPDRTVREQYF
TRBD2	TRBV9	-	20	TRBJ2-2	TGTGCCAGCAGCGTAGCTTCCACTAGCGGGAGGGGGGTACCTACCGGGGAGCTGTTTTTT	CASSVASTSGRGVPTGELFF
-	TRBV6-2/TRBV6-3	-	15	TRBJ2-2	TGTGCCAGCAGTTACCAGGGACTCCCGGCCGGGGAGCTGTTTTTT	CASSYQGLPAGELFF
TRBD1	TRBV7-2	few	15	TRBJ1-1	TGTGCCAGCAGGTTGACAGGGGCCGTGAACACTGAAGCTTTCTTT	CASRLTGAVNTEAFF
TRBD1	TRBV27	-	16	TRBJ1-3	TGTGCCAGCAGTCCAGGGACAGGGTGGTCCGGAAACACCATATATTTT	CASSPGTGWSGNTIYF
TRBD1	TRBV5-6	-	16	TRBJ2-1	TGTGCCAGCAGCTTGGTGACAGGGGGTTTAAGGAATGAGCAGTTCTTC	CASSLVTGGLRNEQFF
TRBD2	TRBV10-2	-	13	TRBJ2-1	TGCGCCAGCGTGGGAGGGGCCTACAATGAGCAGTTCTTC	CASVGGAYNEQFF
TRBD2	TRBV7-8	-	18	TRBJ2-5	TGTGCCAGCAGCTCGGAAAGACTGGGACTAGTCACGTCAGTGACCCAGTACTTC	CASSSERLGLVTSVTQYF
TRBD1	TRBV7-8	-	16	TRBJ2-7	TGTGCCAGCAGCCCAGAGGACAGGGGGCGATTTCGGGAGCAGTACTTC	CASSPEDRGRFREQYF
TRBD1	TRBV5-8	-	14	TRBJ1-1	TGTGCCAGCAGCTTTAACAGGGGGTGGACTGAAGCTTTCTTT	CASSFNRGWTEAFF
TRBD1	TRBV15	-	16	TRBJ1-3	TGTGCCACCAGCAGGGGACAGGGGGACTCTGGAAACACCATATATTTT	CATSRGQGDSGNTIYF
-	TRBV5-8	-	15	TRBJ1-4	TGTGCCAGCAGCTTGGTAATGTCACGGAATGAAAAACTGTTTTTT	CASSLVMSRNEKLFF
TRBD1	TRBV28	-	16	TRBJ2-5	TGTGCCAGCAGTTGGGGGTGGACAGGGGGAAAAGAGACCCAGTACTTC	CASSWGWTGGKETQYF
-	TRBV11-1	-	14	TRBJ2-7	TGTGCCAGCAGCTTTCCGGGAGTCCCCTACGAGCAGTACTTC	CASSFPGVPYEQYF
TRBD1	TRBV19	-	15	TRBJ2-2	TGTGCCAGTAGCCCCGGGACAGGGCCCGCCGGGGAGCTGTTTTTT	CASSPGTGPAGELFF
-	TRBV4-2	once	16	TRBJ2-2	TGTGCCAGCAGCCAAGATGTCGGGTGGGACACCGGGGAGCTGTTTTTT	CASSQDVGWDTGELFF
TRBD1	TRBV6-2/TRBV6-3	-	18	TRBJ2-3	TGTGCCAGCAGTTACTCGATGATTCCCGGCAGGGGGACAGATACGCAGTATTTT	CASSYSMIPGRGTDTQYF
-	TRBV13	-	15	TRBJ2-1	TGTGCCAGCAGCTCCCAAACGGGAGCGCACAATGAGCAGTTCTTC	CASSSQTGAHNEQFF
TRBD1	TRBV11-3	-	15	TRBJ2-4	TGTGCCAGCAGCAAACAGGGGGTAGCCAAAAACATTCAGTACTTC	CASSKQGVAKNIQYF
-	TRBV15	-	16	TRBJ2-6	TGTGCCACCAGCAGAGAAACGGTTAATTGGGCCAACGTCCTGACTTTC	CATSRETVNWANVLTF
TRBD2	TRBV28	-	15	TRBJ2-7	TGTGCCAGCACCTCCTCGGGGGGAGGCTCCTACGAGCAGTACTTC	CASTSSGGGSYEQYF
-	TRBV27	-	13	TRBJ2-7	TGTGCCAGCAGTTTAGCGGGCTCCTACGAGCAGTACTTC	CASSLAGSYEQYF
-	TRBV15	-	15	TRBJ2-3	TGTGCCACCAGCAGAGACAAACAGAAGACAGATACGCAGTATTTT	CATSRDKQKTDTQYF
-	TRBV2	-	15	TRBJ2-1	TGTGCCAGCACGGACGGCAAGGGGACCTACAATGAGCAGTTCTTC	CASTDGKGTYNEQFF
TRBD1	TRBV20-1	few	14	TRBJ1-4	TGCAGTGCTAGTACAGGGGCAACTAATGAAAAACTGTTTTTT	CSASTGATNEKLFF
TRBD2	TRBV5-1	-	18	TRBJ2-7	TGCGCCAGCAGCTTATGGGAACAATCTAGCGGGAGGACCTACGAGCAGTACTTC	CASSLWEQSSGRTYEQYF
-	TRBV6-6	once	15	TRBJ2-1	TGTGCCAGCAGTTACTCGCGGGGCGGTGGGAGAGAGCAGTTCTTC	CASSYSRGGGREQFF